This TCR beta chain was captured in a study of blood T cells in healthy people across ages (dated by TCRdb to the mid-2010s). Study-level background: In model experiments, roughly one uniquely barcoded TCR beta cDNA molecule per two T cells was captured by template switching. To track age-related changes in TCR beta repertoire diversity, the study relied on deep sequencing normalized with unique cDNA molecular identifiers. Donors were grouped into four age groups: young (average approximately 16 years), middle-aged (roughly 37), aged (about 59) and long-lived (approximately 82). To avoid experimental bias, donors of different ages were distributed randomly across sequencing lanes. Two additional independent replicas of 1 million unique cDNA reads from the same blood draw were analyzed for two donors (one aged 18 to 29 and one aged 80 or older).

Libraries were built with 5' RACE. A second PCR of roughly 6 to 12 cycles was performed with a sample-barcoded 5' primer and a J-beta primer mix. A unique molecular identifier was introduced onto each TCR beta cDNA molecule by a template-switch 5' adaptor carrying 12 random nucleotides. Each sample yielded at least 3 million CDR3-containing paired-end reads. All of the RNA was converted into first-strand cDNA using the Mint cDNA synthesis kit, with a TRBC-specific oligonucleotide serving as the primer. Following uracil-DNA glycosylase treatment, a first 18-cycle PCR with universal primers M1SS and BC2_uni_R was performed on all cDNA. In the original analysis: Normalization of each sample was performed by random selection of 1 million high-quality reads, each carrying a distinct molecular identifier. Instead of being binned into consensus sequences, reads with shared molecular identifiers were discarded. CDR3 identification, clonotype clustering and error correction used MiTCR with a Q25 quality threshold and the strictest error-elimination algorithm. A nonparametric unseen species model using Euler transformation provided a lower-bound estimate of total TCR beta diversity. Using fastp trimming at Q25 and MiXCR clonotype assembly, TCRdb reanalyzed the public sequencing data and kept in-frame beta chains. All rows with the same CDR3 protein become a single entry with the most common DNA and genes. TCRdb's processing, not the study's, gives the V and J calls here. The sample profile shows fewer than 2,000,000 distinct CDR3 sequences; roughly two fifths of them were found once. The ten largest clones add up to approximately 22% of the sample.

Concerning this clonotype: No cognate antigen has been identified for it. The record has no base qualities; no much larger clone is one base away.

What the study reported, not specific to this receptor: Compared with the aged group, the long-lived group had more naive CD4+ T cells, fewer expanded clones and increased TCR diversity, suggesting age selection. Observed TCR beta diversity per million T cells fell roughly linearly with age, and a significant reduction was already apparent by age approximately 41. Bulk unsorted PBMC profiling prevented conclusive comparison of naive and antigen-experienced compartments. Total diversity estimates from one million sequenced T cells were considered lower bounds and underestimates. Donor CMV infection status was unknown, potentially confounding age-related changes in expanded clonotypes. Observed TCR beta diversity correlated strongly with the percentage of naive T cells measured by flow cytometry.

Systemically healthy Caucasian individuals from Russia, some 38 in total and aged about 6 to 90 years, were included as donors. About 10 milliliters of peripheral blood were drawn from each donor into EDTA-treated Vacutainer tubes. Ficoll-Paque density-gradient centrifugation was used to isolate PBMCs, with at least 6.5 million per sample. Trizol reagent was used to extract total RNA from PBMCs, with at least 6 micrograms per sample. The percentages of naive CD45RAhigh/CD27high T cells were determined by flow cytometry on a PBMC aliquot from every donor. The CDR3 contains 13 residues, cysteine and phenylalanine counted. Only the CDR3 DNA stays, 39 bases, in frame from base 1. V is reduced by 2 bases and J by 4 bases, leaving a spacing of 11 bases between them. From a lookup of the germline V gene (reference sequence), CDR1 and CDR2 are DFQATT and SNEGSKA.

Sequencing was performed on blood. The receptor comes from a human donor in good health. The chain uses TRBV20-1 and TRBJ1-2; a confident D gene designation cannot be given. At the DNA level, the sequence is TGCAGTGCTAGATCTAACAAGGGCTATGGCTACACCTTC. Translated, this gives CSARSNKGYGYTF.